The 17 T cell receptor beta chains below come from one sample, sequenced in a study of identical twins. TCRdb passed the 5' RACE reads through MiXCR, listing each CDR3 protein once. The sample has just over 500,000 distinct CDR3 sequences, 20% to 25% seen once; the top ten hold around 0.9%. This sample also belongs to another study, concerning T cells expressing NK-cell markers.

Source material: CD4+ T cells sorted from blood. The receptors derive from a woman under 30 in good health.

This clonotype was seen only a few times. The V call is TRBV21-1, the J call TRBJ2-7; the DNA was not used to check the table's D call, TRBD1. TRBV21-1 is marked as a pseudogene. This CDR3 region has 16 residues. CDR3 in amino acids: CASSQCLARSSYEQYF. CDR3 bases: TGTGCCAGCAGCCAGTGTTTGGCGCGAAGCTCCTACGAGCAGTACTTC.

This clonotype has at least ten counts. This chain links TRBV7-9 with TRBJ1-1; D gene uncertain. V was shortened by 4 bases and J by 8 bases, with 14 bases between the two germline ends. CDR1 is SEHNR, CDR2 FQNEAQ, per germline (reference sequence). The CDR3 extends over 13 amino acids. CDR3 in DNA: TGTGCCAGCAGCTCAGAAGGCAGGACCGAAGCTTTCTTT. Translated, it gives CASSSEGRTEAFF.

V gene TRBV11-1 combines with J gene TRBJ1-6; D is unresolved. From germline, CDR1 is SGHAT and CDR2 FQDESV (reference sequence). V dropped 0 bases and J dropped 9 bases, with 15 bases sitting between them. The CDR3 runs to 16 residues. The CDR3 DNA reads as TGTGCCAGCAGCTTAGCGCAAGGCGGAACTGGTTCACCCCTCCACTTT. Translated, it gives CASSLAQGGTGSPLHF.

This clonotype showed up just a few times. The chain employs TRBV20-1 and TRBJ2-1, with 9 nucleotides matching TRBD2. CDR3 length: 11 amino acids. The germline gives CDR1 DFQATT, CDR2 SNEGSKA (reference sequence). Germline trimming cut 5 bases from V and 9 bases from J; bases unmatched to any gene: 2. The CDR3 is CSAVAGVEQFF. As DNA, the CDR3 is TGCAGTGCTGTAGCGGGGGTTGAGCAGTTCTTC.

This clonotype turned up a few times. V gene TRBV11-2 combines with J gene TRBJ2-1; 8 bases match TRBD2. CDR3 length: 14 residues. In germline, CDR1 is SGHAT, CDR2 FQNNGV. The V and J ends lost 3 bases and 7 bases, in that order; junction bases with no gene match: 5. Written as DNA, the CDR3 is TGTGCCAGCAGCTTTCTAGCGGGTGGGAATGAGCAGTTCTTC. As protein: CASSFLAGGNEQFF. The entire variable domain, with the rest obtained from reference TRBV11-2 and TRBJ2-1, is as follows: EAGVAQSPRYKIIEKRQSVAFWCNPISGHATLYWYQQILGQGPKLLIQFQNNGVVDDSQLPKDRFSAERLKGVDSTLKIQPAKLEDSAVYLCASSFLAGGNEQFFGPGTRLTVL.

This clonotype was seen once. The chain employs TRBV4-1 and TRBJ2-3; D is unclear. Germline assignment: CDR1 MGHRA and CDR2 YSYEKL. The CDR3 length is 14 residues. V lost 1 base to trimming and J lost 6 bases, with 11 bases between them. CDR3 amino acids: CASSQVVPQDTQYF. In nucleotides, the CDR3 is TGCGCCAGCAGCCAAGTAGTCCCCCAGGATACGCAGTATTTT.

The rearrangement links TRBV4-3 to TRBJ2-1; no clear D gene. Looked up from germline, CDR1 is LGHNA and CDR2 is YSLEER. The CDR3 runs 15 residues. Trimming took 0 bases from V and 4 from J, leaving 10 bases between them. The CDR3 loop reads CASSQDFRVYNEQFF. In DNA, the CDR3 is TGCGCCAGCAGCCAAGATTTTCGGGTTTACAATGAGCAGTTCTTC.

The rearrangement uses TRBV4-2 and TRBJ2-4; the match to TRBD2 covers 10 bases. The length of the CDR3 is 14 residues. The germline V gene encodes CDR1 LGHNA and CDR2 YNFKEQ. With V trimmed by 4 bases and J by 7 bases, 4 bases remained unmatched. CDR3: CASSPERGGNIQYF. CDR3 nucleotides: TGTGCCAGCAGCCCCGAGCGGGGGGGCAACATTCAGTACTTC.

The genes are TRBV11-3 and TRBJ2-2; a possible D gene is TRBD1 (5 bases). The CDR3 is 14 amino acids. V lost 5 bases, J lost 4 bases, and 11 bases lay in between. Germline assignment: CDR1 SGHNT and CDR2 YENEEA. The CDR3 here is CASSPQGGTGELFF. CDR3 in DNA: TGTGCCAGCAGCCCTCAGGGTGGCACCGGGGAGCTGTTTTTT.

The chain joins TRBV20-1 to TRBJ2-7; 8 nucleotides agree with TRBD1. Losses at the gene ends were 2 bases for V and 2 bases for J; bases not matched to a gene: 8. The CDR3 extends over 15 amino acids. Germline lookup yields CDR1 DFQATT and CDR2 SNEGSKA (reference sequence). The CDR3 protein is CSARPRTGITYEQYF. CDR3 DNA sequence: TGCAGTGCTAGACCTAGGACAGGGATAACCTACGAGCAGTACTTC.

This clonotype was seen more than once but under ten times. The gene calls are TRBV6-5 and TRBJ1-3; D gene unclear. With 2 bases removed from V and 0 bases from J, the gap between germline ends came to 11 bases. This CDR3 spans 16 amino acids. Germline lookup yields CDR1 MNHEY and CDR2 SVGAGI. CDR3 in amino acids: CASSYKQSHSGNTIYF. CDR3 in DNA: TGTGCCAGCAGTTACAAGCAGTCCCACTCTGGAAACACCATATATTTT.

A few counts support this clonotype. This chain uses TRBV7-2 with TRBJ2-2; D is ambiguous. CDR1 SGHTA and CDR2 FQGNSA come from the germline V gene. The CDR3 spans 12 residues. The germline V and J ends were trimmed by 3 bases and 3 bases, with 2 bases remaining between them. CDR3 in DNA: TGTGCCAGCAGCTTTGACACCGGGGAGCTGTTTTTT. Its protein product is CASSFDTGELFF.

The CDR3 here is CAISESTGEGYTF. The CDR3 bases are TGTGCCATCAGTGAGTCTACAGGGGAGGGCTACACCTTC. This chain joins TRBV10-3 and TRBJ1-2; 7 nucleotides line up with TRBD1. There are 13 residues in the CDR3. J lost 8 bases, V lost 0 bases, and 3 bases had no gene match. In germline, CDR1 is ENHRY, CDR2 SYGVKD.

This clonotype showed up just a few times. V and J are TRBV20-1 and TRBJ2-1; possibly TRBD2 for D (5 bases). The CDR3 has 14 residues. Germline-derived CDR1 and CDR2 are DFQATT and SNEGSKA (reference sequence). The V end lost 2 bases, the J end lost 0 bases, and 8 bases lay between the germline ends. DNA for the CDR3: TGCAGTGCTAGACCCGGGGTCTCCTACAATGAGCAGTTCTTC. Protein product: CSARPGVSYNEQFF.

J is TRBJ1-2 and V is TRBV10-3, with D tentatively TRBD1 (6 bases). This CDR3 spans 12 amino acids. The ends were cut back, 10 bases at V and 2 bases at J, with 11 bases in the middle. Germline V gives CDR1 ENHRY, CDR2 SYGVKD. CDR3 nucleotides: TGTGCCACCCAAGGGGGAAACTATGGCTACACCTTC. It codes for CATQGGNYGYTF.

The table lists this clonotype with a few counts. This chain connects TRBV7-9 to TRBJ1-2; D might be TRBD1 (5 bases). Trimming shortened V by 3 bases and J by 3 bases, and 14 bases separated the two germline ends. This CDR3 is built from 15 residues. Germline V gene data show CDR1 as SEHNR and CDR2 as FQNEAQ (reference sequence). The CDR3 is CASSFGGARDYGYTF. DNA for the CDR3: TGTGCCAGCAGCTTCGGAGGGGCGCGGGACTATGGCTACACCTTC.

This clonotype was observed a few times. The CDR3 coding sequence is TGCAGTGCTAGAGATCCTAGGGGGATCGGAGAGACCCAGTACTTC. As protein: CSARDPRGIGETQYF. V is TRBV20-1 and J is TRBJ2-5, with D perhaps TRBD1 (6 bases). The germline V and J ends were trimmed by 0 bases and 4 bases, with 15 bases remaining between them. This CDR3 has 15 amino acids. Germline CDR1 reads DFQATT; CDR2 reads SNEGSKA (reference sequence).